A single sample gave rise to the 24 T cell receptor beta chains below, sequenced in a study of blood T cell repertoires in COVID-19. The data were produced by immunoSEQ multiplex PCR, yet TCRdb's version contains in-frame clones alone and is incomplete. The repertoire has 150,000 to 200,000 clones, about 86% of them found once; the top ten carry about 7%. The sequencing sample was made of peripheral blood. The receptors come from a man aged 45 to 65 with active or convalescent COVID-19.

V is TRBV28 and J is TRBJ2-3, with 12 positions matching TRBD2. Germline V gene sequence: CDR1 MDHEN, CDR2 SYDVKM. The CDR3 is made up of 15 amino acids. The V and J ends lost 4 bases and 6 bases, in that order; junction bases with no gene match: 5. The CDR3 loop reads CASSSLAGGLDTQYF. The CDR3 nucleotides are TGTGCCAGCAGTTCTCTAGCGGGAGGGCTTGATACGCAGTATTTT.

This chain joins TRBV15 and TRBJ2-5, with 13 bases matching TRBD2. From germline, CDR1 is LNHNV and CDR2 YYDKDF (reference sequence). V shed 5 bases and J 4 bases; nucleotides not matched to a gene: 7. The CDR3 sequence is 16 residues long. The CDR3 region has the DNA TGTGCCACCAGCGGAGGACTAGCGGGAGTACCAGAGACCCAGTACTTC. Translated, it gives CATSGGLAGVPETQYF.

This chain joins TRBV19 and TRBJ2-2; perhaps TRBD1 as D (5 bases). From germline, CDR1 is LNHDA and CDR2 SQIVND (reference sequence). The V end was cut by 3 bases, the J end by 0 bases, with 5 bases between. The CDR3 totals 14 residues. The CDR3 loop is CASSMTANTGELFF. As DNA, the CDR3 is TGTGCCAGTAGTATGACAGCGAACACCGGGGAGCTGTTTTTT.

The genes are TRBV10-3 and TRBJ1-2; 8 nucleotides line up with TRBD1. V was pared by 0 bases and J by 8 bases, with 5 bases of the junction left unmatched. The CDR3 contains 14 residues. Germline V CDR1 and CDR2: ENHRY, SYGVKD. The CDR3 nucleotides are TGTGCCATCAGTGAGTCGCGGACAGGGAAAGGCTACACCTTC. Amino acids: CAISESRTGKGYTF.

The rearrangement joins TRBV29-1 to TRBJ1-3; D gene unclear. Germline values: CDR1 SQVTM, CDR2 ANQGSEA. Trimming removed 3 bases at V and 1 base at J, with 7 bases between. The length of the CDR3 is 13 residues. CDR3 nucleotide sequence: TGCAGCGTTGAGAGGGAGTCTGGAAACACCATATATTTT. Translated: CSVERESGNTIYF.

This clone was observed a handful of times. The chain has TRBV7-8 and TRBJ2-1; 7 nucleotides match TRBD2. The CDR3 totals 15 residues. The trim removed 0 bases at V and 8 bases at J, leaving 7 bases unmatched. Germline-derived CDR1 and CDR2 are SGHVS and FQNEAQ. This CDR3 is CASSLASGGSHEQFF. The CDR3 region has the DNA TGTGCCAGCAGCTTAGCGTCGGGCGGGAGCCATGAGCAGTTCTTC.

The chain has TRBV12-3 or TRBV12-4 and TRBJ1-1, with a possible D match to TRBD1 (5 bases). This CDR3 has 13 amino acids. V lost 8 bases to trimming and J lost 0 bases, with 10 bases between them. In DNA, the CDR3 is TGTGCCAGCGGGGGGGGAATGAACACTGAAGCTTTCTTT. Encoded protein: CASGGGMNTEAFF.

This clone was detected only a few times. The rearrangement joins TRBV7-2 to TRBJ1-5, with a weak D call TRBD1 (5 bases). V was pared by 1 base and J by 5 bases, with 9 bases between. Looked up from germline, CDR1 is SGHTA and CDR2 is FQGNSA. CDR3 length: 14 amino acids. CDR3 nucleotides: TGTGCCAGCAGCTTAGTCGCGGGGGATCAGCCCCAGCATTTT. It is translated as CASSLVAGDQPQHF.

V is TRBV19 and J is TRBJ2-3; TRBD2 matches 12 bases. The J segment lost 4 bases and the V segment lost 4 bases, leaving 6 bases of the junction unmatched. This CDR3 has 16 amino acids. Per the germline V gene, CDR1 is LNHDA and CDR2 is SQIVND (reference sequence). The CDR3 DNA reads TGTGCCAGTAGTAACCCCGGGACTAGCGGGTCAGATACGCAGTATTTT. Translating it yields CASSNPGTSGSDTQYF.

The gene calls are TRBV19 and TRBJ2-2; maybe TRBD2 (6 bases). Germline V gives CDR1 LNHDA, CDR2 SQIVND (reference sequence). The CDR3 loop spans 15 amino acids. V shed 3 bases and J shed 3 bases, with 11 bases lying between them. The CDR3 sequence: CASSIWAGHTGELFF. The CDR3 region has the DNA TGTGCCAGTAGTATTTGGGCGGGACACACCGGGGAGCTGTTTTTT.

The V call is TRBV5-4, the J call TRBJ2-5, with 7 bases fitting TRBD2. Germline V gene data show CDR1 as SGHNT and CDR2 as YYREEE (reference sequence). CDR3 length equals 15 residues. The ends lost 0 bases at V and 1 base at J; junction bases unmatched: 3. CDR3: CASSLAGGGQETQYF. The CDR3 DNA is TGTGCCAGCAGCTTGGCTGGCGGGGGCCAAGAGACCCAGTACTTC. The whole variable domain, filled in from reference TRBV5-4 and TRBJ2-5, reads ETGVTQSPTHLIKTRGQQVTLRCSSQSGHNTVSWYQQALGQGPQFIFQYYREEENGRGNFPPRFSGLQFPNYSSELNVNALELDDSALYLCASSLAGGGQETQYFGPGTRLLVL.

V usage is TRBV11-2 and J usage is TRBJ2-5, with TRBD2 identical over 12 bases. Per germline, CDR1 SGHAT and CDR2 FQNNGV. With V trimmed by 4 bases and J by 5 bases, 14 bases remained unmatched. The CDR3 consists of 18 residues. This chain's CDR3 is CASSSRLAGEVFGETQYF. CDR3 sequence (DNA): TGTGCCAGCAGCTCCCGACTAGCGGGAGAGGTGTTCGGTGAGACCCAGTACTTC. Filled out from reference TRBV11-2 and TRBJ2-5, the complete variable domain reads EAGVAQSPRYKIIEKRQSVAFWCNPISGHATLYWYQQILGQGPKLLIQFQNNGVVDDSQLPKDRFSAERLKGVDSTLKIQPAKLEDSAVYLCASSSRLAGEVFGETQYFGPGTRLLVL.

The J gene is TRBJ1-2, the V gene TRBV6-6; 7 nucleotides agree with TRBD1. The ends lost 6 bases at V and 4 bases at J; junction bases unmatched: 14. The germline V gene has CDR1 MNHNY and CDR2 SVGAGI (reference sequence). The CDR3 has 16 residues. The CDR3 DNA follows: TGTGCCAGCAGAGAGGAGGGCTCGACAGGGATCTATGGCTACACCTTC. Its translation: CASREEGSTGIYGYTF.

The V call is TRBV28, the J call TRBJ1-4; possible D gene TRBD1, 5 bases. The CDR3 totals 15 residues. CDR1 is MDHEN and CDR2 is SYDVKM in the germline V gene. V was shortened by 0 bases and J by 6 bases, with 11 bases between the two germline ends. This CDR3 reads CASSLWRQGDEKLFF. CDR3 bases: TGTGCCAGCAGTTTATGGCGCCAGGGTGATGAAAAACTGTTTTTT.

The chain carries TRBV9 and TRBJ2-5; D is perhaps TRBD2 (6 bases). Germline V gene sequence: CDR1 SGDLS, CDR2 YYNGEE. V was shortened by 2 bases and J by 4 bases, with 12 bases between the two germline ends. The CDR3 is made up of 14 amino acids. CDR3 loop: CASSVYSAGETQYF. DNA for the CDR3: TGTGCCAGCAGCGTGTATTCAGCGGGAGAGACCCAGTACTTC.

There are a few counts of this clone. V and J are TRBV6-5 and TRBJ2-2; D is undetermined. With 8 bases removed from V and 4 bases from J, the gap between germline ends came to 8 bases. CDR1 and CDR2 (germline): MNHEY, SVGAGI. The CDR3 sequence is 12 residues long. CDR3 amino acids: CASVSGTGELFF. As DNA, the CDR3 is TGTGCCAGCGTGTCCGGCACCGGGGAGCTGTTTTTT.

For the CDR3, the DNA is TGTGCCAGCAGCTCCCTACAGGGGGAACGATATGGCTACACCTTC. It yields the protein CASSSLQGERYGYTF. J is TRBJ1-2 and V is TRBV5-4, with 8 bases fitting TRBD1. Germline V gene lookup returns CDR1 SGHNT and CDR2 YYREEE (reference sequence). V dropped 3 bases and J dropped 5; count of bases not matched to a gene: 9. The CDR3 is made up of 15 amino acids. The full variable domain, with the rest looked up from reference TRBV5-4 and TRBJ1-2, is ETGVTQSPTHLIKTRGQQVTLRCSSQSGHNTVSWYQQALGQGPQFIFQYYREEENGRGNFPPRFSGLQFPNYSSELNVNALELDDSALYLCASSSLQGERYGYTFGSGTRLTVV.

This clone was picked up one time. The V call is TRBV2, the J call TRBJ1-6; 12 bases agree with TRBD1. The germline V gene has CDR1 SNHLY and CDR2 FYNNEI. Unmatched junction bases numbered 7, after V lost 6 bases and J lost 10 bases. The CDR3 extends over 15 amino acids. CDR3 region: CASRTGTGGESPLHF. CDR3 nucleotide sequence: TGTGCCAGCAGAACCGGGACAGGGGGCGAATCACCCCTCCACTTT.

V and J are TRBV9 and TRBJ2-7; 9 bases map to TRBD1. The V gene's germline CDR1 is SGDLS and CDR2 YYNGEE. There are 16 residues in the CDR3. Germline trimming cut 0 bases from V and 0 bases from J; bases unmatched to any gene: 4. This chain's CDR3 is CASSVEGTGPSYEQYF. In DNA form, the CDR3 reads TGTGCCAGCAGCGTAGAAGGGACAGGGCCCTCCTACGAGCAGTACTTC.

The chain combines TRBV6-4 with TRBJ2-2, with D perhaps matching TRBD2 (6 bases). Between the trimmed V and J ends, which lost 3 bases and 3 bases, there was a span of 8 bases. The germline CDR1 and CDR2 sequences are MRHNA and SNTAGT. The CDR3 is 14 residues long. CDR3: CASSEASDTGELFF. CDR3 coding DNA: TGTGCCAGCAGTGAGGCTAGCGACACCGGGGAGCTGTTTTTT.

The chain has TRBV29-1 and TRBJ2-1; maybe TRBD1 (7 bases). The germline CDR1 and CDR2 sequences are SQVTM and ANQGSEA. This CDR3 is built from 11 residues. The V end lost 6 bases, the J end lost 10 bases, and 13 bases lay between the germline ends. The CDR3 protein is CSVSGGQEQFF. In DNA, the CDR3 is TGCAGCGTATCCGGGGGACAGGAGCAGTTCTTC.

The chain couples TRBV5-4 to TRBJ1-4; no clear D. Germline V lookup: CDR1 SGHNT, CDR2 YYREEE (reference sequence). Trimming left V 1 base short and J 3 bases short, with 10 bases between. The CDR3 runs 15 residues. CDR3 residues: CASSLSGGSNEKLFF. The CDR3 coding sequence is TGTGCCAGCAGCTTGTCCGGCGGATCTAATGAAAAACTGTTTTTT. Together with reference TRBV5-4 and TRBJ1-4, the CDR3 gives the full variable domain: ETGVTQSPTHLIKTRGQQVTLRCSSQSGHNTVSWYQQALGQGPQFIFQYYREEENGRGNFPPRFSGLQFPNYSSELNVNALELDDSALYLCASSLSGGSNEKLFFGSGTQLSVL.

This clone was counted a single time. The chain carries TRBV18 and TRBJ2-7; TRBD2 matches at 7 bases. V trimming: 4 bases; J trimming: 3 bases; junction bases outside the gene matches: 3. In germline, CDR1 is KGHSH, CDR2 LQKENI. The CDR3 runs 13 residues. This chain's CDR3 is CASSRGGNYEQYF. For the CDR3, the DNA is TGTGCCAGCTCACGGGGGGGAAACTACGAGCAGTACTTC.

V usage is TRBV5-4 and J usage is TRBJ1-2; D uncertain. Trimming pared 4 bases from V and 4 bases from J, leaving 11 bases between. CDR3 length: 13 residues. Germline values: CDR1 SGHNT, CDR2 YYREEE (reference sequence). CDR3 region: CASSAGGFYGYTF. CDR3 DNA sequence: TGTGCCAGCAGCGCCGGCGGGTTCTATGGCTACACCTTC.